Listed below are T cell receptor beta chains from one sample, sequenced in a study of glioma-infiltrating T cells after dendritic cell vaccination. Method: immunoSEQ multiplex PCR; TCRdb's copy keeps in-frame clones and lacks some. The table includes about 73,000 clones, more than 65% detected once. Sequenced here: blood, sampled before dendritic cell vaccination. The receptors were gathered from a human donor with glioblastoma. Both conserved end residues are part of each CDR3. Fields, in order: J gene, V gene, clone size, CDR3 protein. Not all rows give a size; the values are once, few, many and, for expanded clones, a class.

>TRBJ2-1|TRBV4-2|.
CASSLGGGSYNEQFF
>TRBJ1-3|TRBV7-6|once
CANSPRLDSGNTIYF
>TRBJ2-1|TRBV4-2|few
CASSQERVLHNEQFF
>TRBJ2-7|TRBV7-9|few
CASSQTNARDRGPYEQYF
>TRBJ2-7|TRBV7-2|.
CASSLMGQATYEQYF
>TRBJ2-3|TRBV5-1|.
CASSLDSTDTQYF
>TRBJ2-5|TRBV27|.
CASSLLPSGQETQYF
>TRBJ2-3|TRBV27|.
CASTTPGLGGADTQYF
>TRBJ1-2|TRBV15|.
CATSSRGSALLRSGYTF
>TRBJ2-1|TRBV7-3|.
CASSLNSHGRASFYNEQFF
>TRBJ1-2|TRBV18|.
CASSSGTDYGYTF
>TRBJ2-1|TRBV2|.
CASSFSGVVYNEQFF
>TRBJ1-3|TRBV29-1|.
CSAEQGGNTIYF
>TRBJ2-5|TRBV5-8|.
CASSGSGTAQETQYF
>TRBJ2-1|TRBV7-3|.
CASSITGTGGRNEQFF
>TRBJ1-6|TRBV15|.
CATSRLQFGATAPLHF
>TRBJ1-2|TRBV15|once
CATSREIGGAAGYTF
>TRBJ1-3|TRBV5-6|.
CASSLTVGLRNTIYF
>TRBJ1-1|TRBV2|few
CASIAAGTEAFF
>TRBJ1-5|TRBV11-2|once
CASSFRGNQPQHF
>TRBJ2-7|TRBV27|.
CPAPGGGGTHEQYF
>TRBJ2-5|TRBV7-9|once
CASSRGSRGAQYF